A single sample gave rise to the 9 T cell receptor beta chains below, sequenced in a study of T cell responses to AZD1222 COVID-19 vaccine. Sequenced by immunoSEQ multiplex PCR; TCRdb stores in-frame clones only, minus some. The sample carries roughly 190,000 clones, roughly nine tenths recorded once. The sequencing here drew on peripheral blood, taken 28 days after the second AZD1222 dose. The receptors were gathered from an adult who received the AZD1222 COVID-19 vaccine.

The rearrangement links TRBV5-3 to TRBJ1-2; D gene unclear. TRBV5-3 belongs to the ORF category, with a function that is uncertain. The CDR3 is made up of 15 amino acids. The germline V and J ends were trimmed by 3 bases and 2 bases, with 14 bases remaining between them. Here the CDR3 DNA reads TGTGCCAGAAGCTGCCCCGGGAGAGCGAACTATGGCTACACCTTC. Translation: CARSCPGRANYGYTF.

The chain uses TRBV28 and TRBJ1-1, with D tentatively TRBD1 (6 bases). V was cut by 8 bases and J by 0 bases, with 19 bases left in between. This CDR3 region has 16 residues. Germline values: CDR1 MDHEN, CDR2 SYDVKM. For the CDR3, the DNA is TGTGCCAGCGGGGGAGGGGGAAGCACAATGAACACTGAAGCTTTCTTT. Its protein product is CASGGGGSTMNTEAFF.

This clone was observed a single time. The rearrangement uses TRBV14 and TRBJ2-7; 15 bases fit TRBD2. V shed 4 bases and J 5 bases; nucleotides not matched to a gene: 3. The germline V gene encodes CDR1 SGHDN and CDR2 FVKESK. The CDR3 is 15 residues long. Written as DNA, the CDR3 is TGTGCCAGCAGCCCCGGACTAGCGGGAGGGCACGAGCAGTACTTC. Translation gives CASSPGLAGGHEQYF.

This chain uses TRBV11-2 with TRBJ1-4, with D tentatively TRBD1 (5 bases). CDR1 SGHAT and CDR2 FQNNGV come from the germline V gene. The CDR3 covers 14 residues. Between the trimmed V and J ends, which lost 6 bases and 8 bases, there was a span of 16 bases. The CDR3 DNA reads as TGTGCCAGCAGGACCGGGACGCAGGGAGAAAAACTGTTTTTT. This codes for CASRTGTQGEKLFF.

The chain carries TRBV28 and TRBJ2-7; 9 bases align to TRBD2. The CDR3 covers 14 residues. V trimming: 5 bases; J trimming: 4 bases; junction bases outside the gene matches: 6. Germline CDR1 MDHEN, CDR2 SYDVKM. CDR3 bases: TGTGCCAGCAGTGGGGGACTAGCTGTGTACGAGCAGTACTTC. Protein: CASSGGLAVYEQYF.

The chain employs TRBV27 and TRBJ2-7; D ambiguous. The CDR3 totals 14 residues. Trimming cost V 4 bases and J 3 bases, with 13 bases left between them. The germline CDR1 and CDR2 sequences are MNHEY and SMNVEV (reference sequence). This chain's CDR3 is CASSSLGKLYEQYF. CDR3 nucleotides: TGTGCCAGCAGTTCTTTAGGGAAACTCTACGAGCAGTACTTC.

This chain connects TRBV11-2 to TRBJ2-1; D perhaps matches TRBD2 (6 bases). The V end was cut by 0 bases, the J end by 10 bases, with 13 bases between. CDR1 SGHAT and CDR2 FQNNGV come from the germline V gene. The CDR3 has 14 amino acids. As DNA, the CDR3 is TGTGCCAGCAGCTTAGACTGGACTATAAGGGAGCAGTTCTTC. Translated, it gives CASSLDWTIREQFF.

The rearrangement links TRBV11-2 to TRBJ2-3, with 11 bases matching TRBD2. The CDR3 loop spans 18 amino acids. Germline values: CDR1 SGHAT, CDR2 FQNNGV. J was trimmed by 3 bases and V by 1 base; bases with no gene match: 9. CDR3 bases: TGTGCCAGCAGCTTAGCCGGGAGGGGGACTAGCGGTACAGATACGCAGTATTTT. This encodes CASSLAGRGTSGTDTQYF.

The rearrangement joins TRBV6-5 to TRBJ2-7; maybe TRBD2 (6 bases). CDR3 size: 15 residues. V lost 3 bases and J lost 2, with 14 bases in between. Per germline, CDR1 MNHEY and CDR2 SVGAGI. The CDR3 loop is CASSYGPGGTYEQYF. Written as DNA, the CDR3 is TGTGCCAGCAGTTATGGTCCCGGAGGGACCTACGAGCAGTACTTC.